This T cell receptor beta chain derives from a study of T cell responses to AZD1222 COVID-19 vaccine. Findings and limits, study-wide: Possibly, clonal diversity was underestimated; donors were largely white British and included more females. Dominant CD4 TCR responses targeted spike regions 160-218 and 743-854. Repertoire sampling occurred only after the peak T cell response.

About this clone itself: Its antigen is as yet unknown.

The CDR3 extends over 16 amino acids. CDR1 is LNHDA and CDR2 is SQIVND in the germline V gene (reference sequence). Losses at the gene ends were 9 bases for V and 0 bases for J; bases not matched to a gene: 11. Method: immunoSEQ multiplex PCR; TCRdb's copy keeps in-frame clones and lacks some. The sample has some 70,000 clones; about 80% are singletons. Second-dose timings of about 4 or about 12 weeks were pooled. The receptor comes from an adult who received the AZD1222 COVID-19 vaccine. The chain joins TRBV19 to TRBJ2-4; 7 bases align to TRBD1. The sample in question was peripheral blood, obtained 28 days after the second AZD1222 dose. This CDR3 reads CASRDSGVLAKNIQYF. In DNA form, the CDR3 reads TGTGCCAGCAGGGACAGTGGGGTACTAGCCAAAAACATTCAGTACTTC.